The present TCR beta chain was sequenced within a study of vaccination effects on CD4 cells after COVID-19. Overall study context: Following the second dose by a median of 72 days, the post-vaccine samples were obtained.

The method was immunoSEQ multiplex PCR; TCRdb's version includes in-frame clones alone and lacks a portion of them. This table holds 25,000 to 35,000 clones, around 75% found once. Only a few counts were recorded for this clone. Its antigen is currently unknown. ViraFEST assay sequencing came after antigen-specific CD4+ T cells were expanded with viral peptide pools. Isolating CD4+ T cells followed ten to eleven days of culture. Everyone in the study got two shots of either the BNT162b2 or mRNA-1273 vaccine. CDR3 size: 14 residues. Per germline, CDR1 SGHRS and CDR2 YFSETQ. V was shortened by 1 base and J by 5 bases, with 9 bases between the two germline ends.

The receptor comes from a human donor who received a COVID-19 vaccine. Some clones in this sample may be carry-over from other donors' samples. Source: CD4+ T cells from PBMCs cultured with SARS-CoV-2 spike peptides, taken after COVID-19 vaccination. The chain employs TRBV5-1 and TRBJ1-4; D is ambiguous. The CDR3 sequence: CASSLQASNEKLFF. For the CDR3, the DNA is TGCGCCAGCAGCTTGCAGGCTTCGAATGAAAAACTGTTTTTT.